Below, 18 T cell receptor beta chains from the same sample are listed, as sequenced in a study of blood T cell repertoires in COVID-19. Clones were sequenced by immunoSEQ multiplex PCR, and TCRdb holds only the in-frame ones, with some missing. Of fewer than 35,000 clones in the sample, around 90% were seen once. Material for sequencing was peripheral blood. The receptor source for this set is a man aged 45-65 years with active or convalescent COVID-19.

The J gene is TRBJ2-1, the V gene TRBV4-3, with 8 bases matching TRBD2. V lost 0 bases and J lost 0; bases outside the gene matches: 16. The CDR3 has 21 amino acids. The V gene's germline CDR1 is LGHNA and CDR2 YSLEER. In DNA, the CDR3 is TGCGCCAGCAGCCAAGATCCGGTGTGGCCCGGGGGGGCAAGCTCCTACAATGAGCAGTTCTTC. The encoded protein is CASSQDPVWPGGASSYNEQFF.

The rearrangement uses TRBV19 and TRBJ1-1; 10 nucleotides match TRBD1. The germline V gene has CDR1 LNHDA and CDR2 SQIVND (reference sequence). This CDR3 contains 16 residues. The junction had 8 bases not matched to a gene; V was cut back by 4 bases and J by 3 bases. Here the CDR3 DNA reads TGTGCCAGTAGTACCCGGGACAGGGGTTACGACACTGAAGCTTTCTTT. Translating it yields CASSTRDRGYDTEAFF.

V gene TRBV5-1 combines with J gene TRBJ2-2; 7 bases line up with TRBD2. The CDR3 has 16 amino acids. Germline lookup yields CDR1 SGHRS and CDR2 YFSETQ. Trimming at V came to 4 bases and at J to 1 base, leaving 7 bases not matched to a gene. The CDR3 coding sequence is TGCGCCAGCAGCACCGGCGGGGGTGTGAACACCGGGGAGCTGTTTTTT. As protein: CASSTGGGVNTGELFF.

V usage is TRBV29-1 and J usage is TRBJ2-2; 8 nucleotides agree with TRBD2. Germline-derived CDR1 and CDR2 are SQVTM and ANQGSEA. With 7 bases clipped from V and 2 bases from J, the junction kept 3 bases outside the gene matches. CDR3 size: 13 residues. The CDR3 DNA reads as TGCAGCGCGGGACTAGAAAACACCGGGGAGCTGTTTTTT. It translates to CSAGLENTGELFF.

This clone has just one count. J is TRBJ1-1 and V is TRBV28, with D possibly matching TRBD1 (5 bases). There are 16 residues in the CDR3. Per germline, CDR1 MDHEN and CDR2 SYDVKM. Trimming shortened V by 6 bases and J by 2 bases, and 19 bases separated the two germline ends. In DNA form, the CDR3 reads TGTGCCAGCAGCCCTTTGTGGGCAGGGATTAACACTGAAGCTTTCTTT. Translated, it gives CASSPLWAGINTEAFF. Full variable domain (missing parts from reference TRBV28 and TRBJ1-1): DVKVTQSSRYLVKRTGEKVFLECVQDMDHENMFWYRQDPGLGLRLIYFSYDVKMKEKGDIPEGYSVSREKKERFSLILESASTNQTSMYLCASSPLWAGINTEAFFGQGTRLTVV.

The CDR3: CASSFWTGGIDTQYF. The DNA for the CDR3 is TGCGCCAGCAGCTTTTGGACAGGGGGCATAGATACGCAGTATTTT. This chain joins TRBV5-1 and TRBJ2-3; 11 bases are a match to TRBD1. V was clipped by 2 bases and J by 5 bases; unmatched bases: 4. Germline values: CDR1 SGHRS, CDR2 YFSETQ. CDR3 length: 15 residues. Looking up the rest from reference TRBV5-1 and TRBJ2-3 gives the full variable domain: KAGVTQTPRYLIKTRGQQVTLSCSPISGHRSVSWYQQTPGQGLQFLFEYFSETQRNKGNFPGRFSGRQFSNSRSEMNVSTLELGDSALYLCASSFWTGGIDTQYFGPGTRLTVL.

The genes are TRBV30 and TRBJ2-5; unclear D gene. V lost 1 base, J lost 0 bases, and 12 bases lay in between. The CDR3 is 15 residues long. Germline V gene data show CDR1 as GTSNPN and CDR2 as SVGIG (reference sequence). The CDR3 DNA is TGTGCCTGGAGTGCTGGAGCCTTGTACCAAGAGACCCAGTACTTC. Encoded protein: CAWSAGALYQETQYF.

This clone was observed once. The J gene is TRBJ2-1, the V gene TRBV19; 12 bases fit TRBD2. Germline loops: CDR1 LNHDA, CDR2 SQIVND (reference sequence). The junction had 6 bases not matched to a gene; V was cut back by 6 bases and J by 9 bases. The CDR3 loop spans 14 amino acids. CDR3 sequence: CASRLLAGGREQFF. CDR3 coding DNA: TGTGCCAGTAGGCTCCTAGCGGGAGGGCGTGAGCAGTTCTTC.

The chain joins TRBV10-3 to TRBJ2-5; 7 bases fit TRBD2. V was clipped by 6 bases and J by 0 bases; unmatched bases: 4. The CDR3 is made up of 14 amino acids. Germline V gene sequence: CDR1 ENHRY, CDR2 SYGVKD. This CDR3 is CAISYTSDQETQYF. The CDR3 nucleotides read TGTGCCATCAGCTACACTAGCGACCAAGAGACCCAGTACTTC.

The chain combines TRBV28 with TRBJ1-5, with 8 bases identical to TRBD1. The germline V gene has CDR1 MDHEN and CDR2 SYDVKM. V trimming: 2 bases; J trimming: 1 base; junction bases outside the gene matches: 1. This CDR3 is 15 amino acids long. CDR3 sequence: CASSLHRGSNQPQHF. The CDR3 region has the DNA TGTGCCAGCAGTTTACACAGGGGGAGCAATCAGCCCCAGCATTTT. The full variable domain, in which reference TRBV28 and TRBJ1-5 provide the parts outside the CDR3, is DVKVTQSSRYLVKRTGEKVFLECVQDMDHENMFWYRQDPGLGLRLIYFSYDVKMKEKGDIPEGYSVSREKKERFSLILESASTNQTSMYLCASSLHRGSNQPQHFGDGTRLSIL.

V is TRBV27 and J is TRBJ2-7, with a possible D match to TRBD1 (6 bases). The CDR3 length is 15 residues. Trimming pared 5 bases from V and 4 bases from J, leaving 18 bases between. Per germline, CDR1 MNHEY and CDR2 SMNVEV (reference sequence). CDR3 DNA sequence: TGTGCCAGCAGTGCTGCAGGGGCGCTGGGATACGAGCAGTACTTC. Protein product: CASSAAGALGYEQYF.

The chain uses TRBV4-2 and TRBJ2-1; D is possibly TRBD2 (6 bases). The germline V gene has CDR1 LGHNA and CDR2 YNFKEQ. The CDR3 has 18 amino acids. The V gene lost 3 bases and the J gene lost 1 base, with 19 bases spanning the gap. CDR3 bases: TGTGCCAGCAGCCAGGATACCCCTTGGGCGGGGTCCTACAATGAGCAGTTCTTC. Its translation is CASSQDTPWAGSYNEQFF.

CDR3 DNA sequence: TGTGCCAGCTCACAATCAGGGGGCCCCTACACTGAAGCTTTCTTT. This codes for CASSQSGGPYTEAFF. This rearrangement joins TRBV18 to TRBJ1-1, with 8 bases identical to TRBD1. Germline V lookup: CDR1 KGHSH, CDR2 LQKENI. The CDR3 sequence is 15 residues long. Trimming took 4 bases from V and 3 from J; bases not matched to a gene: 7.

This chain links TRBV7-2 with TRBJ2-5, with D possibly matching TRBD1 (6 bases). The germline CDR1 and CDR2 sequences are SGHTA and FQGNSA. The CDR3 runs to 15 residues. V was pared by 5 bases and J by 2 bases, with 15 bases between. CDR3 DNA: TGTGCCAGCAGCCTCGGGACAAGGGGGCAAGAGACCCAGTACTTC. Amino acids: CASSLGTRGQETQYF. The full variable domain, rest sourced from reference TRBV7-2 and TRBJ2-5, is GAGVSQSPSNKVTEKGKDVELRCDPISGHTALYWYRQSLGQGLEFLIYFQGNSAPDKSGLPSDRFSAERTGGSVSTLTIQRTQQEDSAVYLCASSLGTRGQETQYFGPGTRLLVL.

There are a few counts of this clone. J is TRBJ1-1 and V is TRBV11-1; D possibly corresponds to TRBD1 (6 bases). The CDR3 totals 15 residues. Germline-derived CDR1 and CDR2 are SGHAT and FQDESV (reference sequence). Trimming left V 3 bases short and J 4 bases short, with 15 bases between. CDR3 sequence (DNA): TGTGCCAGCAGCTTGTCGGGACACGGTGCCACTGAAGCTTTCTTT. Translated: CASSLSGHGATEAFF.

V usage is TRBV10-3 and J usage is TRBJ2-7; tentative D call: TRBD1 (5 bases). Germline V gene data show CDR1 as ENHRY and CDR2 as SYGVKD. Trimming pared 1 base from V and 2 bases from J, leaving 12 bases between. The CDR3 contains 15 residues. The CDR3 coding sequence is TGTGCCATCAGTGAGTGGGTAGGGGCTACCTACGAGCAGTACTTC. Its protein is CAISEWVGATYEQYF.

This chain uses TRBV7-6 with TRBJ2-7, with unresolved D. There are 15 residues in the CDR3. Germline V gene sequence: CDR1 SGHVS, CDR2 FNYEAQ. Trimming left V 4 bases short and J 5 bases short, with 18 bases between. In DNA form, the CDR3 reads TGTGCCAGCAGCTGGGCCGAGATTAACACCAACGAGCAGTACTTC. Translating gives CASSWAEINTNEQYF.

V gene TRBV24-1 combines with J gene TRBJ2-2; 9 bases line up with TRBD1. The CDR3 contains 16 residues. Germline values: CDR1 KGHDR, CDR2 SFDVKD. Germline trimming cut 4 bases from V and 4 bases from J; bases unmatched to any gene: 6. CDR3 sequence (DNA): TGTGCCACCAGTGACCCCGGACAGGGGAGCACCGGGGAGCTGTTTTTT. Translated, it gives CATSDPGQGSTGELFF.